The present entry profiles one T cell receptor beta chain with its context. Since no conserved phenylalanine or tryptophan closes the CDR3, a read error is the likely cause. Per the germline V gene, CDR1 is MNHEY and CDR2 is SVGAGI. This CDR3 region has 13 residues. No cell sorting was done before RNA was extracted from the tissue. The normal lung tissue was taken more than 3 cm from the tumor edge. The data belong to a study of tumor and adjacent non-tumor tissue in lung cancer. Study information: Patients comprised 12 adenocarcinoma, a couple of squamous cell carcinoma and 1 small cell lung cancer. Samples averaged roughly 4.2 million productive TCRbeta reads each.

A modified ARM-PCR protocol with three rounds of nested PCR amplified TCRbeta. TCRdb redid the calling of the multiplex PCR reads with MiXCR, one entry per CDR3 protein. The profile covers some 68,000 distinct CDR3 sequences, with 76% appearing a single time and less than 50% taken by the ten largest. This TCR derives from a man between 60 and 70 years old with non-small cell lung cancer. Sequencing input: distant non-tumor lung tissue. This chain joins TRBV6-5 and TRBJ2-1; D possibly corresponds to TRBD2 (6 bases). CDR3 in amino acids: CVSSWAGINEQFI. The CDR3 bases are TGTGTCAGCAGTTGGGCGGGAATCAATGAGCAGTTCATC.